The T cell receptor beta chain under discussion was sequenced for a study of T cells in Graves' hyperthyroidism and ophthalmopathy. On the basis of clinical symptoms, serum thyroxine and TRAb, thyroid ultrasound and orbital computed tomography, diagnoses were made. Germline values: CDR1 SGHTA, CDR2 FQGNSA. This CDR3 is built from 14 residues. The ends were cut back, 5 bases at V and 7 bases at J, with 17 bases in the middle. Amplification of TCR beta CDR3 regions used RNA as the template. TCR CDR3 underwent first-round RT-PCR with the HTBI primer set. TCRdb passed the multiplex PCR reads through MiXCR, listing each CDR3 protein once. The table has more than 500,000 distinct CDR3 sequences, around 45% seen once.

The clonotype comes from an adult woman with Graves' disease, either hyperthyroidism or ophthalmopathy (not recorded which). The V and J genes are TRBV7-2 and TRBJ2-5, with D perhaps TRBD1 (7 bases). The specimen was peripheral blood or thyroid tissue (not recorded which). The CDR3 coding sequence is TGTGCCAGCAGCCTCTCAGGGGGGCAGGGGACCCAGTACTTC. Encoded protein: CASSLSGGQGTQYF.